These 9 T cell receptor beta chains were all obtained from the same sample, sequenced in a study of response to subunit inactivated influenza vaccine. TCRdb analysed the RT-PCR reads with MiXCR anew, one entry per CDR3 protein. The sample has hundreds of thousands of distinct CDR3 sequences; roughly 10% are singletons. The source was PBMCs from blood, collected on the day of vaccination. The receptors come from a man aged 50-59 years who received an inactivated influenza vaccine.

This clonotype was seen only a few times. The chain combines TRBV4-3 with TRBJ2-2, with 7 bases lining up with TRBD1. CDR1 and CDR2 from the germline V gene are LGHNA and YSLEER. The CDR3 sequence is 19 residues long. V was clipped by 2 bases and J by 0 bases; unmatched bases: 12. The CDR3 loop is CASSQKIRNRGTNTGELFF. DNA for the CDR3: TGCGCCAGCAGCCAAAAGATTCGGAACAGGGGTACGAACACCGGGGAGCTGTTTTTT.

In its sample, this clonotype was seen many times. The CDR3 loop reads CASTSTRRTEAFF. For the CDR3, the DNA is TGTGCCAGCACCTCGACCCGGCGCACTGAAGCTTTCTTT. The chain recombines TRBV3-1 with TRBJ1-1; D is ambiguous. V was trimmed by 7 bases and J by 4 bases, leaving 13 bases between them. The CDR3 length is 13 residues. CDR1 is LGHDT, CDR2 YNNKEL, per germline (reference sequence).

The CDR3 nucleotides read TGCGCCAGCAGCTTGGGGCCCAGTGGATCGATGGAGGCAGATACGCAGTATTTT. This sequence encodes CASSLGPSGSMEADTQYF. The V and J genes are TRBV5-1 and TRBJ2-3; D is possibly TRBD2 (5 bases). Trimming shortened V by 0 bases and J by 4 bases, and 21 bases separated the two germline ends. The CDR3 runs to 18 residues. The germline gives CDR1 SGHRS, CDR2 YFSETQ.

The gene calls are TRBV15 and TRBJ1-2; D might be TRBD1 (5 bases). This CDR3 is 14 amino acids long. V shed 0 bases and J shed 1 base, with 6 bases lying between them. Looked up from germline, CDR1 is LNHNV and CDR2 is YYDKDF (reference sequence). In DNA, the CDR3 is TGTGCCACCAGCAGAGACAGGGATAACTATGGCTACACCTTC. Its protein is CATSRDRDNYGYTF.

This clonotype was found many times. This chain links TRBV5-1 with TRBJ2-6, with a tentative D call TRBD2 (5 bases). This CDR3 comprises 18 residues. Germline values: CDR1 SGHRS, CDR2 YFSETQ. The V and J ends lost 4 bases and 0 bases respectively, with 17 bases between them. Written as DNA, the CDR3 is TGCGCCAGCAGCACACCGGGAATCCGATTCTCTGGGGCCAACGTCCTGACTTTC. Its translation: CASSTPGIRFSGANVLTF.

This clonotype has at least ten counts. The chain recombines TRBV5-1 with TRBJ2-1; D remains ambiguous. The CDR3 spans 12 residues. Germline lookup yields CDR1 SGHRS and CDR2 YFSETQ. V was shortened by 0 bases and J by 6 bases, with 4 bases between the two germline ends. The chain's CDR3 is CASSLVVNEQFF. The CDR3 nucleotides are TGCGCCAGCAGCTTGGTAGTCAATGAGCAGTTCTTC.

This CDR3 is CASSLVRGLSYGYTF. Here the CDR3 DNA reads TGTGCCAGCAGCTTGGTCCGGGGCCTGAGCTATGGCTACACCTTC. The V call is TRBV5-6, the J call TRBJ1-2; D may be TRBD1 (5 bases). Trimming removed 0 bases at V and 4 bases at J, with 13 bases between. The CDR3 loop spans 15 amino acids. The germline CDR1 and CDR2 sequences are SGHDT and YYEEEE.

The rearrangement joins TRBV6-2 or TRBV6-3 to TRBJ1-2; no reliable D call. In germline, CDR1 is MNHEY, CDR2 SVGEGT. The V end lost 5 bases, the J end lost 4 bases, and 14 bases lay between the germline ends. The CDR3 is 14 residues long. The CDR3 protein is CASSPLDVLYGYTF. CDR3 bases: TGTGCCAGCAGTCCTCTGGACGTCCTCTATGGCTACACCTTC.

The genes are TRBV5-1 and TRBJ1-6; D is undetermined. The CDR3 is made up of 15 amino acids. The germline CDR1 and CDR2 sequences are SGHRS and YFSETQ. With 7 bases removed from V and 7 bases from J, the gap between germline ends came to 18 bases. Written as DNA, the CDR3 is TGCGCCAGCCAAGAAACGGACGGCGGGAATTCACCCCTCCACTTT. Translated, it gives CASQETDGGNSPLHF.